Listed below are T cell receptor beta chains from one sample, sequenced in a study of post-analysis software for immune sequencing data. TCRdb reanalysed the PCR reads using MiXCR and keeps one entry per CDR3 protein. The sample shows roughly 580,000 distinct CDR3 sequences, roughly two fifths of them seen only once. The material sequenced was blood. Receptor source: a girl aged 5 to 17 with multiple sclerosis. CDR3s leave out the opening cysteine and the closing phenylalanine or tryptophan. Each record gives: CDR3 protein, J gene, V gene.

ASSFQGGYT,TRBJ1-2,TRBV12-3/TRBV12-4
ASSPLTGLAGGDTQY,TRBJ2-3,TRBV7-3
ASSLFKTDTQY,TRBJ2-3,TRBV12-3/TRBV12-4
ASSLGEVYGYT,TRBJ1-2,TRBV5-1
ASSRGQRNNEQF,TRBJ2-1,TRBV7-6
ASSGLAGSDEQF,TRBJ2-1,TRBV6-5
AISVGETQY,TRBJ2-5,TRBV10-3
ASSLNSLNTEAF,TRBJ1-1,TRBV27
ASSPSISLAGGQETQY,TRBJ2-5,TRBV2
ASTPGHTYEQY,TRBJ2-7,TRBV12-3/TRBV12-4
ASSGRQGADEQY,TRBJ2-7,TRBV13
ASSSPSGPQETQY,TRBJ2-5,TRBV5-4
ASSPRTEGNTEAF,TRBJ1-1,TRBV3-1
ASSLATSGVREQF,TRBJ2-1,TRBV7-2
SVDRDSMNTEAF,TRBJ1-1,TRBV29-1
ASGGHASYERY,TRBJ2-7,TRBV7-9
AISVEQGAHNGQF,TRBJ2-1,TRBV10-3
ASSQDRGGGPGNSPLH,TRBJ1-6,TRBV4-1
ASSSSQGIGSFDTQY,TRBJ2-3,TRBV28
ASSLRTGVQETQY,TRBJ2-5,TRBV11-3
SARAEPGLAGSYNEQF,TRBJ2-1,TRBV20-1
SARPSLMWVRHQPQH,TRBJ1-5,TRBV20-1
SARDRGVKNIQY,TRBJ2-4,TRBV20-1
ASSRTTGRTDVQY,TRBJ2-3,TRBV12-3/TRBV12-4
ATSDGVGVYGYT,TRBJ1-2,TRBV24-1
SARPGLPFDEQY,TRBJ2-7,TRBV20-1
ASSYGQGFRYGYT,TRBJ1-2,TRBV6-5
ASSPGDRFSYEQY,TRBJ2-7,TRBV9
ASRPTLDGSLPYEQY,TRBJ2-7,TRBV6-1
AISPGLAGKDTQY,TRBJ2-3,TRBV10-3
ASSPDGTGIMNTEAF,TRBJ1-1,TRBV5-1
ASSSSSAHEQY,TRBJ2-7,TRBV7-9
ASSLAAGFFYEQY,TRBJ2-7,TRBV5-6
ASSLALRRLAGGLIGNEQF,TRBJ2-1,TRBV7-2
ASSLPRETQY,TRBJ2-5,TRBV5-1
ASSLTVIPYNSPLH,TRBJ1-6,TRBV7-8
ASSVEGGPGDTQY,TRBJ2-3,TRBV9
ASSVRTSDEQF,TRBJ2-1,TRBV2
ASSLEDRRYEQY,TRBJ2-7,TRBV7-9
ASSFGLAGTDTQY,TRBJ2-3,TRBV28
ASSLGTGGVVADTQY,TRBJ2-3,TRBV12-3/TRBV12-4
SVELRGGPDTQY,TRBJ2-3,TRBV29-1